One and the same sample provided the 21 T cell receptor beta chains below, sequenced in a study of blood T cell repertoires in COVID-19. Clones were read by immunoSEQ multiplex PCR, and TCRdb kept only the in-frame ones, dropping some. The repertoire includes roughly 49,000 clones, roughly 70% of them detected once, and roughly 8.8% sits in the top ten. Source material: peripheral blood. The source of these receptors is a woman between 65 and 79 years old with acute or convalescent COVID-19.

This chain links TRBV7-9 with TRBJ1-6, with TRBD1 matching 9 bases. This CDR3 region has 14 residues. Germline CDR1 and CDR2: SEHNR and FQNEAQ (reference sequence). Trimming took 6 bases from V and 8 from J; bases not matched to a gene: 5. This CDR3 reads CASSSGTGYSPLHF. The CDR3 coding sequence is TGTGCCAGCAGTTCCGGGACAGGGTATTCACCCCTCCACTTT. Together with reference TRBV7-9 and TRBJ1-6, the CDR3 gives the full variable domain: DTGVSQNPRHKITKRGQNVTFRCDPISEHNRLYWYRQTLGQGPEFLTYFQNEAQLEKSRLLSDRFSAERPKGSFSTLEIQRTEQGDSAMYLCASSSGTGYSPLHFGNGTRLTVT.

The chain links TRBV9 to TRBJ1-2; unclear D gene. CDR3 size: 15 residues. CDR1 is SGDLS, CDR2 YYNGEE, per germline. V lost 2 bases and J 5 bases, leaving 16 bases between the germline ends. The CDR3 DNA follows: TGTGCCAGCAGCGTCTCCGGAGGACTTAGGTATGGCTACACCTTC. Protein sequence: CASSVSGGLRYGYTF.

The chain couples TRBV10-3 to TRBJ2-2; D perhaps matches TRBD1 (7 bases). Between the trimmed V and J ends, which lost 6 bases and 5 bases, there was a span of 13 bases. Germline CDR1 reads ENHRY; CDR2 reads SYGVKD. The CDR3 consists of 14 residues. In DNA, the CDR3 is TGTGCCATCAGAGAGGGGGCGGGGACCGGGGAGCTGTTTTTT. Amino acids: CAIREGAGTGELFF.

The chain recombines TRBV4-1 with TRBJ2-3; D may be TRBD1 (6 bases). This CDR3 region has 16 residues. Per the germline V gene, CDR1 is MGHRA and CDR2 is YSYEKL. Trimming took 0 bases from V and 5 from J, leaving 15 bases between them. This CDR3 is CASSQERSGARDTQYF. In DNA form, the CDR3 reads TGCGCCAGCAGCCAAGAACGGTCAGGGGCGCGAGATACGCAGTATTTT.

V is TRBV9 and J is TRBJ2-2, with 12 nucleotides matching TRBD2. Per the germline V gene, CDR1 is SGDLS and CDR2 is YYNGEE. The CDR3 covers 19 residues. Germline trimming cut 0 bases from V and 1 base from J; bases unmatched to any gene: 7. DNA for the CDR3: TGTGCCAGCAGCGTAGGCCTAGCGGGAGGGTGGGAGAACACCGGGGAGCTGTTTTTT. Translation: CASSVGLAGGWENTGELFF. Variable domain in full (rest from reference TRBV9 and TRBJ2-2): DSGVTQTPKHLITATGQRVTLRCSPRSGDLSVYWYQQSLDQGLQFLIQYYNGEERAKGNILERFSAQQFPDLHSELNLSSLELGDSALYFCASSVGLAGGWENTGELFFGEGSRLTVL.

The chain links TRBV9 to TRBJ1-2, with 7 positions matching TRBD1. The germline V gene has CDR1 SGDLS and CDR2 YYNGEE. This CDR3 spans 14 amino acids. After removal of 4 bases from V and 3 bases from J, the junction contained 6 bases not matched to a gene. The CDR3 nucleotides are TGTGCCAGCAGCTCCCGGACAGGAGACTATGGCTACACCTTC. This sequence encodes CASSSRTGDYGYTF.

The chain joins TRBV10-3 to TRBJ2-7, with a tentative D call TRBD2 (6 bases). CDR3 size: 16 residues. Deletions cut 0 bases from V and 1 base from J, with 13 bases between. Germline assignment: CDR1 ENHRY and CDR2 SYGVKD. The DNA for the CDR3 is TGTGCCATCAGTGAGTCGATGGGACTGGATTCCTACGAGCAGTACTTC. Translation: CAISESMGLDSYEQYF.

This clone was found a few times. The chain couples TRBV3-1 (or the pseudogene TRBV3-2) to TRBJ1-1; tentative D call: TRBD1 (5 bases). Trimming stripped 7 bases from V and 3 bases from J, with 9 bases between. The CDR3 contains 12 residues. Germline values: CDR1 LGHDT, CDR2 YNNKEL (reference sequence). The CDR3 region has the DNA TGTGCCAGCACTGGGGGGGACACTGAAGCTTTCTTT. It codes for CASTGGDTEAFF.

This clone was found a few times. This chain uses TRBV15 with TRBJ2-3; 10 bases line up with TRBD2. The trim removed 3 bases at V and 4 bases at J, leaving 7 bases unmatched. Germline CDR1 and CDR2: LNHNV and YYDKDF (reference sequence). This CDR3 spans 16 amino acids. CDR3 sequence reads: CATSSGLAGVADTQYF. CDR3 in DNA: TGTGCCACCAGCAGTGGGCTAGCGGGAGTTGCAGATACGCAGTATTTT.

J is TRBJ1-1 and V is TRBV5-4, with a weak D call TRBD1 (6 bases). V lost 3 bases and J 0 bases, leaving 18 bases between the germline ends. This CDR3 is built from 17 residues. Germline assignment: CDR1 SGHNT and CDR2 YYREEE (reference sequence). The CDR3: CASSSPPGGAMNTEAFF. CDR3 DNA sequence: TGTGCCAGCAGCTCCCCTCCGGGGGGGGCCATGAACACTGAAGCTTTCTTT.

The chain combines TRBV30 with TRBJ1-4; a possible D gene is TRBD1 (6 bases). There are 13 residues in the CDR3. V lost 4 bases, J lost 0 bases, and 6 bases lay in between. CDR1 is GTSNPN, CDR2 SVGIG, per germline (reference sequence). The CDR3 loop is CAWTGATNEKLFF. The CDR3, as DNA: TGTGCCTGGACAGGGGCAACTAATGAAAAACTGTTTTTT. Full variable domain (missing parts from reference TRBV30 and TRBJ1-4): SQTIHQWPATLVQPVGSPLSLECTVEGTSNPNLYWYRQAAGRGLQLLFYSVGIGQISSEVPQNLSASRPQDRQFILSSKKLLLSDSGFYLCAWTGATNEKLFFGSGTQLSVL.

V usage is TRBV24-1 and J usage is TRBJ2-7; 10 bases are a match to TRBD1. Per germline, CDR1 KGHDR and CDR2 SFDVKD. With V trimmed by 2 bases and J by 3 bases, 6 bases remained unmatched. This CDR3 region has 16 residues. The CDR3 reads CATSDSTGGHYYEQYF. The CDR3, as DNA: TGTGCCACCAGTGATTCGACAGGGGGCCATTACTACGAGCAGTACTTC.

The V gene is TRBV4-3, the J gene TRBJ2-3; 13 nucleotides match TRBD2. Trimming removed 1 base from V and 3 bases from J; junction bases left unmatched: 7. The CDR3 covers 18 residues. From germline, CDR1 is LGHNA and CDR2 YSLEER. The CDR3 region has the DNA TGCGCCAGCAGCCAAGCCGGGACTAGCGGGATTGGGACAGATACGCAGTATTTT. This codes for CASSQAGTSGIGTDTQYF.

This clone has a handful of counts. CDR3 sequence reads: CACRGDRAADGNTIYF. CDR3 DNA: TGTGCCTGCAGGGGGGACCGGGCTGCGGATGGAAACACCATATATTTT. The V gene is TRBV10-3, the J gene TRBJ1-3; 7 positions agree with TRBD1. CDR1 is ENHRY and CDR2 is SYGVKD in the germline V gene. The J segment lost 3 bases and the V segment lost 11 bases, leaving 16 bases of the junction unmatched. CDR3 length equals 16 residues.

This chain connects TRBV2 to TRBJ1-4; possibly TRBD1 for D (6 bases). Germline V lookup: CDR1 SNHLY, CDR2 FYNNEI. The CDR3 has 13 residues. The V gene lost 1 base and the J gene lost 7 bases, with 7 bases spanning the gap. The CDR3 is CASSEETGEKLFF. The CDR3 nucleotides read TGTGCCAGCAGTGAAGAGACAGGTGAAAAACTGTTTTTT.

In DNA, the CDR3 is TGTGCCAGCAGCTTACTAAGTGAGCAGTTCTTC. It is translated as CASSLLSEQFF. The chain recombines TRBV7-2 with TRBJ2-1; D is unclear. With 2 bases removed from V and 9 bases from J, the gap between germline ends came to 5 bases. CDR1 SGHTA and CDR2 FQGNSA come from the germline V gene. This CDR3 spans 11 amino acids.

The V call is TRBV6-5, the J call TRBJ2-7; TRBD1 matches at 7 bases. CDR1 and CDR2 (germline): MNHEY, SVGAGI. V lost 5 bases and J lost 1; bases outside the gene matches: 5. The length of the CDR3 is 14 residues. The CDR3 DNA reads TGTGCCAGCAGTCCGGACAGGAATTCCTACGAGCAGTACTTC. Encoded protein: CASSPDRNSYEQYF.

This chain joins TRBV7-9 and TRBJ1-5; TRBD1 might be the D (6 bases). V was trimmed by 3 bases and J by 4 bases, leaving 10 bases between them. The CDR3 extends over 14 amino acids. Germline CDR1 is SEHNR and CDR2 is FQNEAQ (reference sequence). The CDR3 is CASSFPTGNQPQHF. In DNA form, the CDR3 reads TGTGCCAGCAGCTTCCCAACAGGGAATCAGCCCCAGCATTTT.

The chain uses TRBV4-1 and TRBJ1-6; possible D gene TRBD1, 5 bases. The CDR3 contains 15 residues. Trimming took 0 bases from V and 10 from J, leaving 13 bases between them. Germline loops: CDR1 MGHRA, CDR2 YSYEKL. CDR3 amino acids: CASSQEGAGGSPLHF. Written as DNA, the CDR3 is TGCGCCAGCAGCCAAGAAGGGGCGGGAGGGTCACCCCTCCACTTT.

This clone was seen a few times. The chain carries TRBV7-2 and TRBJ2-7; 7 nucleotides align to TRBD2. The V gene's germline CDR1 is SGHTA and CDR2 FQGNSA. The CDR3 has 15 amino acids. V dropped 5 bases and J dropped 2; count of bases not matched to a gene: 9. DNA of the CDR3: TGTGCCAGCAGCCTTGGGGGAGCGGGACCCTACGAGCAGTACTTC. Encoded protein: CASSLGGAGPYEQYF.

In nucleotides, the CDR3 is TGTGCCAGCAGCCAAGATAGGGCTAGCGGATACAATGAGCAGTTCTTC. Its translation: CASSQDRASGYNEQFF. V and J are TRBV3-1 (or the pseudogene TRBV3-2) and TRBJ2-1; 7 bases are a match to TRBD2. CDR1 is LGHDT and CDR2 is YNNKEL in the germline V gene (reference sequence). Trimming removed 0 bases from V and 4 bases from J; junction bases left unmatched: 6. The CDR3 totals 16 residues.